Sequencing of this TCR beta chain was carried out in a study of CXCR3-negative and CXCR3-positive naive CD8 T cells. Findings and limits, study-wide: Hydrophobicity was higher for TRB CDR3s found in CXCR3-positive naive cells than in CXCR3-negative naive cells.

Germline loops: CDR1 PRHDT, CDR2 FYEKMQ (reference sequence). This CDR3 spans 16 amino acids. Comment on this clonotype: Antigen: not known.

UMI-labeled 5' RACE yielded the TRB cDNA libraries. No DNA is given; TCRdb re-called the 5' RACE reads and lists each CDR3 protein once. This sample's clone table lists roughly 110,000 distinct CDR3 sequences. Approximately 320,000 cells per CD8+ T cell subset were flow-sorted in triplicate. Sequencing was performed on naive CXCR3+ CD8+ T cells from blood. Documented subset: CD45RO-CCR7+CD27+CD95- naive CD8+ T cells expressing CXCR3 (TNR3+). The chain carries TRBV13 and TRBJ2-7; the TCRdb D gene call, TRBD1, has no DNA to confirm it. The clonotype originates from a human donor in good health. Some clones in this sample may be carry-over from other donors' samples. CDR3 residues: CASSSSGTGPTYEQYF.